This T cell receptor beta chain stems from a study of blood T cell repertoires in COVID-19. As for the study in general: Samples of COVID-19 (acute and convalescent) were obtained from the United States, Italy and Spain.

How the authors handled the data: Using reference gene primer amplification, nucleated cell counts were estimated. The data were produced by immunoSEQ multiplex PCR, yet TCRdb's version contains in-frame clones alone and is incomplete. The V and J calls and the clone size are those of that table, but D and trimming were determined from the DNA. Among 650,000 to 800,000 clones, around 89% were seen once, and the ten largest hold roughly 0.25%. Germline-derived CDR1 and CDR2 are SQVTM and ANQGSEA. The CDR3 sequence is 14 residues long. V gave up 6 bases and J gave up 0 bases; unmatched junction bases: 7.

Sequenced input: peripheral blood. This rearrangement joins TRBV29-1 to TRBJ1-2; TRBD1 agrees at 7 bases. This sequence originates from a woman aged 18-29 years with acute or convalescent COVID-19. CDR3 coding DNA: TGCAGCGTCCTGGTCCAGGGGGCTAACTATGGCTACACCTTC. This gives the protein CSVLVQGANYGYTF.